Each of the 6 T cell receptor beta chains below was sequenced from the same sample in a study of T cell repertoires in cytomegalovirus infection. TCRdb reprocessed the reads with MiXCR, giving one entry per CDR3 protein. The table has more than 500,000 distinct CDR3 sequences, approximately 15% seen once. The specimen was CD8+ T cells from PBMCs. These TCRs come from a human donor in good health (CMV status not recorded). Some clones in this sample may be carry-over from other donors' samples.

This clonotype was counted at least ten times. The chain uses TRBV5-5 and TRBJ1-1; D not certain. The CDR3 loop spans 19 amino acids. Germline CDR1 SGHKS, CDR2 YYEKEE (reference sequence). V was clipped by 1 base and J by 0 bases, with 22 bases between them. Here the CDR3 DNA reads TGTGCCAGCAGCTTGTCGGCGGCTGTCCTAGCTGTTCTGAACACTGAAGCTTTCTTT. Amino acid sequence: CASSLSAAVLAVLNTEAFF.

The V gene is TRBV29-1, the J gene TRBJ2-7; TRBD1 is a possible D gene (6 bases). CDR3 length: 16 amino acids. V lost 2 bases and J 5 bases, leaving 22 bases between the germline ends. CDR1 and CDR2 (germline): SQVTM, ANQGSEA. Here the CDR3 DNA reads TGCAGCGTTGAATCCCCCCTAGGGACATACCCAAACGAGCAGTACTTC. Translating gives CSVESPLGTYPNEQYF.

This clonotype was recorded many times. This chain uses TRBV4-2 with TRBJ2-3, with TRBD2 matching 10 bases. The length of the CDR3 is 17 residues. The germline V gene has CDR1 LGHNA and CDR2 YNFKEQ. V lost 5 bases, J lost 0 bases, and 8 bases stayed unmatched. The CDR3 is CASSSPGTSVSTDTQYF. The CDR3 DNA sequence: TGTGCCAGCAGCTCCCCCGGGACTAGCGTAAGCACAGATACGCAGTATTTT.

The CDR3 DNA follows: TGTGCCAGCAGCGTTGGACAGGGAATCTCTGGGGCCAACGTCCTGACTTTC. This sequence encodes CASSVGQGISGANVLTF. The chain links TRBV9 to TRBJ2-6, with 8 positions matching TRBD1. The germline V gene has CDR1 SGDLS and CDR2 YYNGEE. This CDR3 is built from 17 residues. Trimming took 2 bases from V and 0 from J; bases not matched to a gene: 4.

The CDR3 loop reads CASGAELYGYTF. The CDR3 DNA follows: TGTGCCTCCGGAGCAGAGCTCTATGGCTACACCTTC. The rearrangement uses TRBV27 and TRBJ1-2; D remains ambiguous. The CDR3 is 12 amino acids. Germline V lookup: CDR1 MNHEY, CDR2 SMNVEV (reference sequence). The V and J ends lost 11 bases and 4 bases respectively, with 14 bases between them.

The gene calls are TRBV11-2 and TRBJ1-2; D is ambiguous. V lost 2 bases and J 8 bases, leaving 6 bases between the germline ends. The germline V gene has CDR1 SGHAT and CDR2 FQNNGV. The CDR3 is 11 residues long. The CDR3 DNA follows: TGTGCCAGCAGCTTATTGGACGGCTACACCTTC. As protein: CASSLLDGYTF.